This entry lists 20 T cell receptor beta chains sequenced from one sample in a study of CD4+ T cells in melanoma. The repertoire was sequenced with immunoSEQ multiplex PCR; TCRdb's copy has only in-frame clones and lacks some. The sample includes 11,000 or so clones, approximately 71% of them seen just once. The sample taken for sequencing was cells from a culture (not recorded whether cultured in vitro). Receptor source: a human donor with melanoma.

The CDR3 DNA reads TGCGCCAGCAGTGAGTCCGGGTCGGGCCGCGAGCAGTACTTC. Translated: CASSESGSGREQYF. V usage is TRBV10-1 and J usage is TRBJ2-7; no clear D. This CDR3 is built from 14 residues. V lost 0 bases to trimming and J lost 6 bases, with 12 bases between them. Germline CDR1 WNHNN, CDR2 SYGVQD (reference sequence).

This sequence joins TRBV11-3 and TRBJ1-3; the match to TRBD1 covers 7 bases. The CDR3 contains 15 residues. Germline values: CDR1 SGHNT, CDR2 YENEEA. Trimming removed 5 bases from V and 2 bases from J; junction bases left unmatched: 6. The CDR3 is CASSAKTGTGNTIYF. As DNA, the CDR3 is TGTGCCAGCAGCGCCAAGACAGGGACTGGAAACACCATATATTTT. The whole variable domain, remainder taken from reference TRBV11-3 and TRBJ1-3, is EAGVVQSPRYKIIEKKQPVAFWCNPISGHNTLYWYLQNLGQGPELLIRYENEEAVDDSQLPKDRFSAERLKGVDSTLKIQPAELGDSAVYLCASSAKTGTGNTIYFGEGSWLTVV.

The chain carries TRBV27 and TRBJ1-1; D not certain. Germline V gives CDR1 MNHEY, CDR2 SMNVEV (reference sequence). The CDR3 length is 15 residues. V gave up 0 bases and J gave up 1 base, with 9 bases separating them. The CDR3 sequence is CASSLSGYGNTEAFF. The CDR3 region has the DNA TGTGCCAGCAGTTTATCGGGATACGGGAACACTGAAGCTTTCTTT.

This clone has a handful of counts. V usage is TRBV18 and J usage is TRBJ1-4; D not resolved. The CDR3 covers 16 residues. Per germline, CDR1 KGHSH and CDR2 LQKENI. V gave up 3 bases and J gave up 2 bases, with 13 bases separating them. The CDR3 sequence: CASSPTYPQTNEKLFF. The CDR3 nucleotides read TGTGCCAGCTCACCCACGTATCCACAGACTAATGAAAAACTGTTTTTT.

The chain joins TRBV18 to TRBJ1-1; no clear D. Trimming removed 3 bases at V and 0 bases at J, with 8 bases between. This CDR3 is 14 amino acids long. The germline gives CDR1 KGHSH, CDR2 LQKENI. CDR3 nucleotides: TGTGCCAGCTCACCTGGGGTGATGAACACTGAAGCTTTCTTT. Translation gives CASSPGVMNTEAFF.

Sample share makes this clone medium-sized. The V call is TRBV11-3, the J call TRBJ2-1; 11 bases agree with TRBD2. Trimming cost V 5 bases and J 8 bases; bases outside gene matches: 8. The CDR3 has 15 amino acids. CDR1 is SGHNT and CDR2 is YENEEA in the germline V gene. CDR3 nucleotide sequence: TGTGCCAGCAGCCCTAGACTAGCGGGGAGGGATGAGCAGTTCTTC. Translation: CASSPRLAGRDEQFF.

The V call is TRBV18, the J call TRBJ2-7; a weak D match, TRBD1 (6 bases). V lost 2 bases, J lost 7 bases, and 12 bases lay in between. Germline CDR1 reads KGHSH; CDR2 reads LQKENI. The CDR3 totals 13 residues. The CDR3 nucleotides are TGTGCCAGCTCACCAAATACAGGGCGGGAGCAGTACTTC. Translated: CASSPNTGREQYF.

V is TRBV6-4 and J is TRBJ2-3; 9 bases match TRBD1. V lost 2 bases, J lost 4 bases, and 4 bases stayed unmatched. Germline V CDR1 and CDR2: MRHNA, SNTAGT. This CDR3 has 15 amino acids. CDR3 sequence (DNA): TGTGCCAGCAGTGACACGGGGACAGGGTCAGATACGCAGTATTTT. Encoded protein: CASSDTGTGSDTQYF.

CDR3 DNA sequence: TGTGCCAGCAGGACAACCGGGGCTGAAGCTTTCTTT. As protein: CASRTTGAEAFF. The chain combines TRBV6-6 with TRBJ1-1; no clear D. Germline-derived CDR1 and CDR2 are MNHNY and SVGAGI (reference sequence). The CDR3 has 12 residues. V was pared by 6 bases and J by 6 bases, with 11 bases between.

The V call is TRBV12-5, the J call TRBJ2-3; 9 bases are a match to TRBD2. Per the germline V gene, CDR1 is LGHNT and CDR2 is FRNRAP. CDR3 length: 16 residues. V shed 1 base, J shed 0 bases, and the junction held 2 bases outside the gene matches. CDR3 amino acids: CASGLGTSASTDTQYF. For the CDR3, the DNA is TGTGCTAGTGGTTTGGGGACTAGCGCTAGCACAGATACGCAGTATTTT.

The chain carries TRBV7-2 and TRBJ2-1; maybe TRBD2 (6 bases). The CDR3 is 16 residues long. Trimming cost V 3 bases and J 2 bases, with 14 bases left between them. In germline, CDR1 is SGHTA, CDR2 FQGNSA. The CDR3 sequence is CASSLDAGIAYNEQFF. DNA for the CDR3: TGTGCCAGCAGCTTGGATGCGGGGATCGCCTACAATGAGCAGTTCTTC.

This chain links TRBV11-2 with TRBJ1-2, with D possibly TRBD1 on 5 matching bases. The germline V gene encodes CDR1 SGHAT and CDR2 FQNNGV. CDR3 length: 15 amino acids. V was pared by 3 bases and J by 2 bases, with 13 bases between. The CDR3 sequence is CASSFMDKGNYGYTF. The CDR3 DNA is TGTGCCAGCAGCTTCATGGACAAGGGGAACTATGGCTACACCTTC.

This rearrangement joins TRBV5-1 to TRBJ2-1; 8 positions match TRBD2. Germline-derived CDR1 and CDR2 are SGHRS and YFSETQ. There are 14 residues in the CDR3. Unmatched junction bases numbered 11, after V lost 3 bases and J lost 12 bases. The CDR3 region is CASSSFLTSEGQFF. The CDR3 nucleotides are TGCGCCAGCAGCTCCTTCCTGACTAGCGAGGGGCAGTTCTTC.

The V call is TRBV7-3, the J call TRBJ2-5, with TRBD2 matching 7 bases. This CDR3 has 13 residues. Losses at the gene ends were 5 bases for V and 5 bases for J; bases not matched to a gene: 5. CDR1 is SGHTA, CDR2 FQGTGA, per germline. The CDR3 DNA sequence: TGTGCCAGCAGCCTAGTGGGGGGGGAGACCCAGTACTTC. Protein: CASSLVGGETQYF.

This clone was picked up a small number of times. V and J are TRBV7-3 and TRBJ2-2, with D unresolved. Germline assignment: CDR1 SGHTA and CDR2 FQGTGA. The CDR3 extends over 16 amino acids. Trimming left V 5 bases short and J 7 bases short, with 20 bases between. CDR3 loop: CASSPQPNRLGGELFF. The CDR3 region has the DNA TGTGCCAGCAGCCCCCAACCCAATCGGCTGGGCGGGGAGCTGTTTTTT.

The chain links TRBV5-1 to TRBJ2-7, with D tentatively TRBD1 (6 bases). Germline V gene sequence: CDR1 SGHRS, CDR2 YFSETQ. Trimming took off 6 bases at V and 2 bases at J, with 12 bases between the two ends. The CDR3 contains 13 residues. This CDR3 is CASKPGTTYEQYF. The CDR3 nucleotides are TGCGCCAGCAAACCCGGGACAACCTACGAGCAGTACTTC.

This clone was seen a handful of times. At the DNA level, this CDR3 is encoded by other sequences in the same sample as well. The chain links TRBV19 to TRBJ1-2, with 9 bases fitting TRBD1. Trimming at V came to 4 bases and at J to 6 bases, leaving 9 bases not matched to a gene. Per germline, CDR1 LNHDA and CDR2 SQIVND (reference sequence). This CDR3 is built from 15 residues. CDR3 sequence reads: CASSRVQGQGNGYTF. DNA of the CDR3: TGTGCCAGTAGTAGAGTACAGGGACAGGGCAATGGCTACACCTTC.

CDR3 in DNA: TGCGCCAGCAGCCTTCGGAATGAAAAACTGTTTTTT. Its protein product is CASSLRNEKLFF. The chain joins TRBV4-1 to TRBJ1-4; D is unresolved. Germline V gene lookup returns CDR1 MGHRA and CDR2 YSYEKL. The V end lost 4 bases, the J end lost 5 bases, and 5 bases lay between the germline ends. This CDR3 region has 12 residues.

This chain connects TRBV9 to TRBJ2-2; 10 bases agree with TRBD2. This CDR3 is 19 amino acids long. Germline trimming cut 1 base from V and 5 bases from J; bases unmatched to any gene: 14. Germline CDR1 SGDLS, CDR2 YYNGEE. CDR3 amino acids: CASSVKRAGAGGLTGELFF. As DNA, the CDR3 is TGTGCCAGCAGCGTAAAAAGAGCGGGAGCGGGGGGGCTTACCGGGGAGCTGTTTTTT. Complete variable domain (other parts from reference TRBV9 and TRBJ2-2): DSGVTQTPKHLITATGQRVTLRCSPRSGDLSVYWYQQSLDQGLQFLIQYYNGEERAKGNILERFSAQQFPDLHSELNLSSLELGDSALYFCASSVKRAGAGGLTGELFFGEGSRLTVL.

This rearrangement joins TRBV6-5 to TRBJ1-1; D ambiguous. The V gene's germline CDR1 is MNHEY and CDR2 SVGAGI. Trimming took 4 bases from V and 1 from J, leaving 7 bases between them. The CDR3 loop spans 13 amino acids. The CDR3, as DNA: TGTGCCAGCAGTTCGGGGAGGAACACTGAAGCTTTCTTT. Protein sequence: CASSSGRNTEAFF.